What follows describes a single T cell receptor beta chain. The sample comes from a study of metastatic and nonmetastatic thyroid tumors. For the study at large: Across peripheral blood and tumor or nodule tissue samples taken from malignant and benign thyroid patients, the repertoires were compared with one another.

From the PCR reads, TCRdb re-called clones with MiXCR. Of approximately 18,000 clones listed, about a quarter are singletons. No treatment had been given to any patient before thyroid surgery. This sequence was found in a female donor with papillary thyroid cancer or a benign thyroid nodule (not recorded which). Some clones in this sample may be carry-over from other donors' samples. What was sequenced was tumor tissue.

As DNA, the CDR3 is TGCAGTGTGCGGGGGAGCTACCAGTCCTACGAGCAGTACTTC. Its translation: CSVRGSYQSYEQYF. The V and J genes are TRBV20-1 and TRBJ2-7, with TRBD2 matching 7 bases. V lost 7 bases and J lost 1; bases outside the gene matches: 10. From germline, CDR1 is DFQATT and CDR2 SNEGSKA (reference sequence). This CDR3 is 14 amino acids long.